The entry that follows covers one T cell receptor beta chain sequence. As yet, its antigen is unknown. TCRdb's copy holds only in-frame clones and misses some; the assay was immunoSEQ multiplex PCR. The sample lists about 590,000 clones; 95% were seen once. This sample was taken from a study of shared clonotypes between healthy human individuals. General study points: Naive subsets generally exceeded memory subsets in estimated richness.

Terminally differentiated effector memory CD45RA+ cells were excluded by CCR7 positive selection of CD45RO-negative cells. Sequencing was performed on naive CD8+ T cells sorted from blood. The receptor's source is a woman aged 25-40 years in good health.

The CDR3 DNA is TGCGCCAGCAGTGAAGGGTTGGGACAGGGGTACGAGCAGTACTTC. The encoded protein is CASSEGLGQGYEQYF. The genes are TRBV10-1 and TRBJ2-7; 10 positions agree with TRBD1. The CDR3 has 15 amino acids. The junction had 6 bases not matched to a gene; V was cut back by 3 bases and J by 4 bases. CDR1 is WNHNN and CDR2 is SYGVQD in the germline V gene (reference sequence).